What follows are 14 T cell receptor beta chains derived from one specimen sequenced in a study of human T cells and chemical hapten exposure. TCRdb re-derived calls from the RACE reads in MiXCR, one entry per CDR3 protein. The table shows roughly 100,000 distinct CDR3 sequences, with less than 35% occurring only once. As to time point: patch test 3, about 24 weeks after DPC sensitization. Stated treatment: therapeutic diphenylcyclopropenone sensitization with weekly scalp DPC. The sequencing here drew on whole blood, taken in connection with sensitization to the hapten diphenylcyclopropenone (DPC). These TCRs come from a man in his forties with alopecia areata. Some clones in this sample may be carry-over from other donors' samples.

This clonotype was counted once. V is TRBV28 and J is TRBJ2-1; tentative D call: TRBD2 (6 bases). Trimming cost V 8 bases and J 3 bases, with 17 bases left between them. CDR1 and CDR2 from the germline V gene are MDHEN and SYDVKM. The CDR3 has 15 amino acids. The CDR3 nucleotides read TGTGCCAGCCGGGCGGGCGGGATAAACTACAATGAGCAGTTCTTC. Residues: CASRAGGINYNEQFF.

The gene calls are TRBV15 and TRBJ1-5; D is perhaps TRBD1 (6 bases). The germline V and J ends were trimmed by 3 bases and 7 bases, with 13 bases remaining between them. In germline, CDR1 is LNHNV, CDR2 YYDKDF (reference sequence). There are 14 residues in the CDR3. The CDR3 sequence: CATSRGAGIQPQHF. CDR3 sequence (DNA): TGTGCCACCAGCAGGGGGGCAGGAATACAGCCCCAGCATTTT.

V and J are TRBV18 and TRBJ1-5; no reliable D call. In germline, CDR1 is KGHSH, CDR2 LQKENI. The CDR3 is made up of 14 amino acids. Deletions cut 6 bases from V and 3 bases from J, with 12 bases between. The CDR3 sequence is CASSPGRSNQPQHF. The CDR3 DNA is TGTGCCAGCTCGCCTGGGCGCTCCAATCAGCCCCAGCATTTT.

This clonotype occurred a few times. The chain links TRBV5-1 to TRBJ2-4; D tentatively reads TRBD1 or TRBD2 (5 bases each). Germline V gene lookup returns CDR1 SGHRS and CDR2 YFSETQ. V was clipped by 4 bases and J by 8 bases, with 10 bases between them. The CDR3 is 12 residues long. The CDR3 here is CASSAVGDIQYF. The CDR3 DNA reads as TGCGCCAGCAGCGCCGTGGGGGACATTCAGTACTTC.

This clonotype was found a few times. The chain couples TRBV11-2 to TRBJ2-1, with 12 bases matching TRBD2. This CDR3 contains 15 residues. The V gene's germline CDR1 is SGHAT and CDR2 FQNNGV. With V trimmed by 4 bases and J by 7 bases, 5 bases remained unmatched. CDR3 in amino acids: CASSYRLAGVNEQFF. Written as DNA, the CDR3 is TGTGCCAGCAGCTACCGACTAGCGGGAGTTAATGAGCAGTTCTTC.

The V call is TRBV7-2, the J call TRBJ1-5; D is uncertain. Germline values: CDR1 SGHTA, CDR2 FQGNSA. There are 15 residues in the CDR3. Trimming removed 2 bases at V and 3 bases at J, with 11 bases between. The CDR3 nucleotides are TGTGCCAGCAGCTTATTTAATAGTCCCAATCAGCCCCAGCATTTT. It is translated as CASSLFNSPNQPQHF.

The gene calls are TRBV7-9 and TRBJ2-1; D unresolved. Between the trimmed V and J ends, which lost 2 bases and 4 bases, there was a span of 12 bases. Germline lookup yields CDR1 SEHNR and CDR2 FQNEAQ (reference sequence). This CDR3 is 15 amino acids long. As DNA, the CDR3 is TGTGCCAGCAGCTTAAAAACCTCAAGTTACAATGAGCAGTTCTTC. It specifies CASSLKTSSYNEQFF.

V usage is TRBV20-1 and J usage is TRBJ1-2, with D uncertain. In germline, CDR1 is DFQATT, CDR2 SNEGSKA (reference sequence). The CDR3 is 15 residues long. The CDR3 sequence: CSRPSHQEADKGYTF. The CDR3 nucleotides are TGCAGCCGCCCCTCCCATCAAGAAGCGGATAAAGGCTACACCTTC.

This chain links TRBV10-3 with TRBJ2-6; D gene unclear. Germline V gene lookup returns CDR1 ENHRY and CDR2 SYGVKD. This CDR3 has 16 amino acids. The V end was cut by 8 bases, the J end by 0 bases, with 14 bases between. This CDR3 reads CAIPLQGPSGANVLTF. The CDR3 DNA is TGTGCCATCCCACTTCAAGGTCCCTCTGGGGCCAACGTCCTGACTTTC.

The sample holds a few counts of this clonotype. The chain joins TRBV7-3 to TRBJ2-7; D could derive from TRBD1 or TRBD2 (5 bases each). CDR3 length equals 15 residues. Germline V gives CDR1 SGHTA, CDR2 FQGTGA. V lost 3 bases, J lost 4 bases, and 16 bases lay in between. The CDR3 sequence: CASSFYGGEGYEQYF. As DNA, the CDR3 is TGTGCCAGCAGCTTCTATGGGGGAGAGGGTTACGAGCAGTACTTC.

In this sample, this clonotype turned up a few times. This may be a read error, as it is one base from a much larger clone. V is TRBV6-5 and J is TRBJ2-3; D is tentatively TRBD1 or TRBD2 (5 bases each). In germline, CDR1 is MNHEY, CDR2 SVGAGI. CDR3 size: 15 residues. V shed 6 bases and J shed 6 bases, with 19 bases lying between them. CDR3 in amino acids: CASSPVARGVDTQYF. Written as DNA, the CDR3 is TGTGCCAGCAGCCCAGTAGCGAGAGGGGTTGATACGCAGTATTTT.

A few counts support this clonotype. The chain combines TRBV15 with TRBJ2-1, with D tentatively TRBD2 (5 bases). Germline V gene data show CDR1 as LNHNV and CDR2 as YYDKDF (reference sequence). Trimming pared 7 bases from V and 2 bases from J, leaving 15 bases between. This CDR3 has 15 residues. CDR3 in DNA: TGTGCCACCACCTATCCGGGAAGTCCCTACAATGAGCAGTTCTTC. Its translation: CATTYPGSPYNEQFF.

The genes are TRBV7-2 and TRBJ2-5, with 7 bases fitting TRBD2. Germline-derived CDR1 and CDR2 are SGHTA and FQGNSA. The ends lost 1 base at V and 4 bases at J; junction bases unmatched: 6. This CDR3 spans 15 amino acids. The chain's CDR3 is CASSLEAGVVETQYF. The CDR3 bases are TGTGCCAGCAGCTTAGAGGCGGGGGTGGTAGAGACCCAGTACTTC.

This clonotype occurred a few times. CDR3 nucleotide sequence: TGTGCCAGCAGCCGACTTGGGAATAGCAATCAGCCCCAGCATTTT. Protein sequence: CASSRLGNSNQPQHF. The rearrangement links TRBV6-5 to TRBJ1-5; D is ambiguous. Germline CDR1 and CDR2: MNHEY and SVGAGI. The CDR3 is made up of 15 amino acids. V dropped 6 bases and J dropped 0 bases, with 12 bases sitting between them.